The 2 T cell receptor beta chains reported below all come from one sample, sequenced in a study of shared clonotypes between healthy human individuals. CD45RO negativity and positive selection for CCR7 defined naive CD8 cells, a population that excluded terminally differentiated effector memory CD45RA+ cells. Assay: immunoSEQ multiplex PCR; the TCRdb copy retains only in-frame clones and omits some. Seen here are about 2.1 million clones, 93% observed once, and the top ten hold about 1.6%. Sequencing was done on a sample of naive CD8+ T cells from PBMCs. The source of these receptors is a man aged 18 to 30 in good health. Some clones in this sample may be carry-over from other donors' samples.

This chain links TRBV4-1 with TRBJ1-4; 8 bases align to TRBD1. This CDR3 spans 19 amino acids. The J segment lost 3 bases and the V segment lost 0 bases, leaving 12 bases of the junction unmatched. Germline V lookup: CDR1 MGHRA, CDR2 YSYEKL. This chain's CDR3 is CASSQDRQGAIWANEKLFF. The DNA of the CDR3 is TGCGCCAGCAGCCAAGATCGGCAGGGGGCGATCTGGGCTAATGAAAAACTGTTTTTT.

The CDR3 coding sequence is TGTGCCAGCAGTACTATTGGCATGTGGCCTACTACGGGACTAGAGACCCAGTACTTC. The encoded protein is CASSTIGMWPTTGLETQYF. The chain links TRBV27 to TRBJ2-5; a weak D match, TRBD2 (6 bases). The length of the CDR3 is 19 residues. The V and J ends lost 5 bases and 4 bases respectively, with 29 bases between them. Germline V CDR1 and CDR2: MNHEY, SMNVEV (reference sequence).